These T cell receptor beta chains were read from a single sample in a study of CDR3 diversity in severe acne. MiXCR, run by TCRdb on the PCR reads, gives a single entry per CDR3 protein. The sample shows roughly 100,000 distinct CDR3 sequences, roughly 51% of them seen only once. The sequencing sample was made of blood. These receptors came from a male donor with acne. The CDR3 runs from the conserved cysteine through the conserved F or W. The order of the fields is clone size, J gene, V gene, D gene, CDR3 length, CDR3 protein, CDR3 DNA. The D gene is left open where the match is weak. Some rows have no size entry. The others give once, few or many, or a class for an expanded clone.

>many|TRBJ2-1|TRBV7-6|NA|15
CASSSRGSPYNEQFF
TGTGCCAGCAGCTCCCGTGGGAGTCCCTACAATGAGCAGTTCTTC
>NA|TRBJ2-1|TRBV7-2|TRBD1|16
CASSLRTGGGYNEQFF
TGTGCCAGCAGTTTAAGGACAGGGGGAGGGTACAATGAGCAGTTCTTC
>medium-sized|TRBJ1-2|TRBV10-3|TRBD1|12
CAIMGQNYGYTF
TGTGCCATCATGGGACAGAACTATGGCTACACCTTC
>NA|TRBJ2-7|TRBV7-8|TRBD1|14
CASSFGTGDYEQYF
TGTGCCAGCAGCTTCGGGACAGGCGACTACGAGCAGTACTTC
>NA|TRBJ2-3|TRBV6-5|NA|14
CAIGKGYGTDTQYF
TGTGCCATCGGGAAAGGGTACGGCACAGATACGCAGTATTTT
>many|TRBJ2-5|TRBV7-3|NA|13
CASSFGLQETQYF
TGTGCCAGCAGCTTCGGACTCCAAGAGACCCAGTACTTC
>few|TRBJ2-6|TRBV7-3|TRBD1|18
CASSSAGTGSSGANVLTF
TGTGCCAGCAGCTCCGCCGGGACAGGGTCCTCTGGGGCCAACGTCCTGACTTTC
>few|TRBJ2-7|TRBV20-1|TRBD2|14
CSVLGLALTYEQYF
TGCAGTGTTTTGGGACTAGCGCTCACCTACGAGCAGTACTTC
>NA|TRBJ2-1|TRBV18|NA|14
CASSPGRAYNEQFF
TGTGCCAGCTCACCGGGACGGGCCTACAATGAGCAGTTCTTC
>many|TRBJ2-3|TRBV4-1|NA|16
CASSQPTGRSADTQYF
TGCGCCAGCAGCCAACCGACAGGTCGATCCGCAGATACGCAGTATTTT
>many|TRBJ1-5|TRBV6-6|NA|15
CASSPGASSNQPQHF
TGTGCCAGCTCCCCGGGGGCTTCAAGCAATCAGCCCCAGCATTTT
>NA|TRBJ1-2|TRBV29-1|TRBD1|15
CSVGLGTGLTYGYTF
TGCAGCGTTGGACTGGGGACAGGGTTAACCTATGGCTACACCTTC
>few|TRBJ2-5|TRBV6-5|TRBD1|16
CASSLPPGQGGETQYF
TGTGCCAGCAGCCTACCCCCGGGACAGGGGGGGGAGACCCAGTACTTC
>many|TRBJ2-2|TRBV6-4|TRBD2|16
CASSRSGSELTGELFF
TGTGCCAGCAGTCGGAGCGGGAGCGAACTGACCGGGGAGCTGTTTTTT
>many|TRBJ1-3|TRBV6-5|TRBD1|14
CASSTGQGANTIYF
TGTGCCAGCAGCACGGGGCAGGGGGCGAACACCATATATTTT
>NA|TRBJ1-4|TRBV12-3/TRBV12-4|TRBD1|13
CASSTGGCEKLFF
TGTGCCAGCAGTACAGGGGGTTGTGAAAAACTGTTTTTT
>many|TRBJ2-1|TRBV9|NA|15
CASSVDSDLYNEQFF
TGTGCCAGCAGCGTAGACTCGGATCTCTACAATGAGCAGTTCTTC
>NA|TRBJ1-5|TRBV2|NA|13
CASSELGMEPQHF
TGTGCCAGCAGTGAGTTGGGCATGGAGCCCCAGCATTTT
>NA|TRBJ2-7|TRBV19|TRBD2|16
CASSGLAGGTSYEQYF
TGTGCCAGTAGCGGACTAGCGGGAGGTACTTCCTACGAGCAGTACTTC
>NA|TRBJ2-5|TRBV20-1|NA|14
CSVTQGTAYETQYF
TGCAGTGTCACACAGGGGACTGCCTACGAGACCCAGTACTTC
>medium-sized|TRBJ2-7|TRBV7-8|NA|14
CASTEGAGDDEQYF
TGTGCCAGCACCGAAGGGGCAGGGGACGACGAGCAGTACTTC
>few|TRBJ1-1|TRBV5-6|NA|15
CASSLRWEVNTEAFF
TGTGCCAGCAGCTTGAGGTGGGAGGTGAACACTGAAGCTTTCTTT
>once|TRBJ2-3|TRBV24-1|NA|14
CATSETGGGDTQYF
TGTGCCACCAGTGAAACAGGGGGAGGGGATACGCAGTATTTT
>many|TRBJ1-6|TRBV3-1|TRBD1|16
CASSQGGGRGDSPLHF
TGTGCCAGCAGCCAGGGTGGCGGCAGGGGGGACTCACCCCTCCACTTT
>many|TRBJ2-2|TRBV19|TRBD1|16
CASRPAGTGGVGELFF
TGTGCCAGTAGGCCGGCAGGGACAGGGGGGGTCGGGGAGCTGTTTTTT
>many|TRBJ2-3|TRBV5-1|NA|13
CASSHDNTDTQYF
TGCGCCAGCAGCCATGACAACACAGATACGCAGTATTTT
>NA|TRBJ1-1|TRBV10-3|NA|12
CAISPSGGWAFF
TGTGCCATCAGCCCCTCGGGTGGTTGGGCTTTCTTT
>medium-sized|TRBJ2-7|TRBV7-6|TRBD2|15
CASSKAGGSTYEQYF
TGTGCCAGCAGCAAAGCGGGAGGGAGTACCTACGAGCAGTACTTC
>NA|TRBJ2-2|TRBV19|TRBD2|19
CASSILQGWGLAGSGDLFF
TGTGCCAGTAGTATCCTCCAGGGGTGGGGACTAGCGGGATCCGGGGATCTGTTTTTT
>many|TRBJ1-2|TRBV4-1|NA|14
CASSPRTGVDGYTF
TGCGCCAGCAGCCCGAGAACGGGGGTGGATGGCTACACCTTC
>many|TRBJ1-4|TRBV9|NA|11
CAIKTNEKLFF
TGTGCCATCAAAACCAATGAAAAACTGTTTTTT
>NA|TRBJ1-5|TRBV25-1|TRBD1|15
CASSLTQGGNQPQHF
TGTGCCAGCAGCCTTACACAGGGGGGCAATCAGCCCCAGCATTTT
>NA|TRBJ2-3|TRBV7-7|TRBD2|17
CASSPGLAGGRTDTQYF
TGTGCTAGCAGCCCGGGACTAGCGGGGGGGCGGACAGATACGCAGTATTTT
>NA|TRBJ2-5|TRBV29-1|NA|17
CSVVHRSGESPQETQYF
TGCAGCGTTGTCCATCGAAGTGGGGAGAGCCCGCAAGAGACCCAGTACTTC
>few|TRBJ1-1|TRBV10-3|NA|11
CAISESDEAFF
TGTGCCATCAGTGAGTCGGACGAAGCTTTCTTT
>NA|TRBJ2-5|TRBV7-3|NA|13
CASSQGVGETQYF
TGTGCCAGCAGCCAGGGAGTTGGTGAGACCCAGTACTTC
>NA|TRBJ2-7|TRBV3-1|NA|16
CASSQDRAQAAGEQYF
TGTGCCAGCAGCCAAGATCGGGCCCAGGCGGCGGGAGAGCAGTACTTC
>NA|TRBJ2-1|TRBV20-1|TRBD2|15
CSAGPSGPTWDEQFF
TGCAGTGCCGGACCTAGCGGTCCCACCTGGGATGAGCAGTTCTTC
>NA|TRBJ2-7|TRBV10-3|TRBD2|19
CAISRLPPGTSGRGEEQYF
TGTGCCATCAGTCGCCTACCGCCCGGGACTAGCGGGAGGGGGGAGGAGCAGTACTTC
>medium-sized|TRBJ2-7|TRBV5-6|NA|11
CASSLFYEQYF
TGTGCCAGCAGCTTATTCTACGAGCAGTACTTC
>NA|TRBJ2-3|TRBV15|TRBD2|16
CATSPYSGRTADTQYF
TGTGCCACCAGCCCTTATAGCGGGAGGACGGCAGATACGCAGTATTTT
>medium-sized|TRBJ1-5|TRBV20-1|TRBD1|16
CSAREHRGNSNQPQHF
TGCAGTGCTAGAGAACACAGGGGGAATAGCAATCAGCCCCAGCATTTT
>NA|TRBJ2-7|TRBV5-5|NA|14
CASSPRQGSYEQYF
TGTGCCAGCAGCCCGAGACAAGGGTCCTACGAGCAGTACTTC
>NA|TRBJ2-1|TRBV7-6|TRBD2|17
CASSLSTSGPTWDEQFF
TGTGCCAGCAGCTTGTCCACTAGCGGTCCCACCTGGGATGAGCAGTTCTTC
>NA|TRBJ1-3|TRBV12-3/TRBV12-4|NA|12
CASSHPGNTIYF
TGTGCCAGCAGTCACCCTGGAAACACCATATATTTT
>NA|TRBJ1-5|TRBV2|NA|15
CASRGFDKVNQPQHF
TGTGCCAGCAGGGGCTTTGACAAAGTCAATCAGCCCCAGCATTTT
>once|TRBJ2-1|TRBV19|TRBD2|14
CASSSLAGLNEQFF
TGTGCCAGTAGTAGTCTAGCGGGCCTCAATGAGCAGTTCTTC
>many|TRBJ1-1|TRBV30|NA|13
CAWTQGPNTEAFF
TGTGCCTGGACACAGGGTCCGAACACTGAAGCTTTCTTT
>many|TRBJ1-1|TRBV7-8|NA|12
CASSLLGREAFF
TGTGCCAGCAGCTTATTGGGCAGAGAAGCTTTCTTT
>NA|TRBJ1-5|TRBV19|NA|17
CASTGNVRGAHNQPQHF
TGTGCCAGTACGGGGAACGTCCGGGGGGCGCACAATCAGCCCCAGCATTTT
>many|TRBJ2-1|TRBV14|NA|17
CASSQGPLEGYYNEQFF
TGTGCCAGCAGCCAAGGGCCCTTGGAGGGCTACTACAATGAGCAGTTCTTC
>NA|TRBJ2-3|TRBV4-2|NA|16
CASSQEVAGGTDTQYF
NA
>NA|TRBJ2-7|TRBV12-3/TRBV12-4|NA|13
CASSPTRADEQYF
TGTGCCAGCAGTCCCACCCGGGCGGACGAGCAGTACTTC
>few|TRBJ2-3|TRBV20-1|TRBD2|15
CSARGTSGSTDTQYF
TGCAGTGCTAGGGGTACTAGCGGGAGCACAGATACGCAGTATTTT
>NA|TRBJ2-7|TRBV2|NA|12
CASSPSADEQYF
TGTGCCAGCAGTCCTAGCGCGGACGAGCAGTACTTC
>medium-sized|TRBJ2-3|TRBV10-2|NA|15
CASSHLLAYPDTQYF
TGCGCCAGCAGTCACCTACTAGCATACCCAGATACGCAGTATTTT
>once|TRBJ2-6|TRBV3-1|NA|14
CASLSTSGANVLTF
TGTGCCAGCCTATCGACCTCTGGGGCCAACGTCCTGACTTTC
>NA|TRBJ1-1|TRBV7-9|NA|15
CASSLGRTLDTEAFF
TGTGCCAGCAGCCTCGGACGGACCCTGGACACTGAAGCTTTCTTT